This TCR beta chain originates from a study of blood T cell repertoires in COVID-19. At the level of the study: Sources were T cells, B-cell-depleted T cells, or PBMCs; the material itself was cDNA or gDNA.

Trimming cost V 4 bases and J 1 base; bases outside gene matches: 1. Germline V lookup: CDR1 MNHEY, CDR2 SVGEGT. This CDR3 spans 13 amino acids. Original data processing: Amplified reference gene primers provided the basis for estimating nucleated cell counts. Sequencing used immunoSEQ multiplex PCR; TCRdb keeps in-frame clones, though not all of them. V and J calls and clone size are copied from that table; D and trimming were computed from the DNA. The table has about 40,000 clones, 88% seen once. The TCR was taken from a woman in her 70s with acute or convalescent COVID-19. The chain employs TRBV6-2 or TRBV6-3 and TRBJ2-7; 7 bases map to TRBD2. Material for sequencing was peripheral blood. CDR3 sequence (DNA): TGTGCCAGCAGTTGGGAGGGGTCCTACGAGCAGTACGTC. Residues: CASSWEGSYEQYV.